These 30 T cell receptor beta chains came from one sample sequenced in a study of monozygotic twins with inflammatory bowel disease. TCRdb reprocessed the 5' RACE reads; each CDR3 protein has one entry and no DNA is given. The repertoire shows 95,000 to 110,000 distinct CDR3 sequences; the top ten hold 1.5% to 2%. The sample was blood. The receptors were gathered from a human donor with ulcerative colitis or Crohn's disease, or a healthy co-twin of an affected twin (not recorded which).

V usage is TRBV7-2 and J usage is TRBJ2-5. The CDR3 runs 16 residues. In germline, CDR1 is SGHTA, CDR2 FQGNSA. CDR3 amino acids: CASSLAGSLTQETQYF.

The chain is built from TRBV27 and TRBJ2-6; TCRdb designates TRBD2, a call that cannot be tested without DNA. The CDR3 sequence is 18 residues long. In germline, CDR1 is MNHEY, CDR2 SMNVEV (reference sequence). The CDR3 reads CASSLGLMVSSGANVLTF.

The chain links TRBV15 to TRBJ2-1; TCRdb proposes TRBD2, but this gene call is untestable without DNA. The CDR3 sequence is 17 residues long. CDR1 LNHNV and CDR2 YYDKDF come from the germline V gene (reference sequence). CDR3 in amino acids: CATSRGVQGVPNNEQFF. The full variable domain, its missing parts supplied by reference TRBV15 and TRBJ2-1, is DAMVIQNPRYQVTQFGKPVTLSCSQTLNHNVMYWYQQKSSQAPKLLFHYYDKDFNNEADTPDNFQSRRPNTSFCFLDIRSPGLGDTAMYLCATSRGVQGVPNNEQFFGPGTRLTVL.

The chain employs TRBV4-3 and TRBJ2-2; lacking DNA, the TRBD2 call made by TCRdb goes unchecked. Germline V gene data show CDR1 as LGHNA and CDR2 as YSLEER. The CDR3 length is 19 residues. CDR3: CASSQDLPTSGGARGELFF.

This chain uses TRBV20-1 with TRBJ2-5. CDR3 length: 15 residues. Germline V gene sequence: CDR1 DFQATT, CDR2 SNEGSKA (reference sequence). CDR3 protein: CSARGTLLSQETQYF.

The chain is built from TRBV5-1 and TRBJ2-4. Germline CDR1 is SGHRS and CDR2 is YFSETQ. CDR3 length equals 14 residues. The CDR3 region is CASNFGDGKNIQYF.

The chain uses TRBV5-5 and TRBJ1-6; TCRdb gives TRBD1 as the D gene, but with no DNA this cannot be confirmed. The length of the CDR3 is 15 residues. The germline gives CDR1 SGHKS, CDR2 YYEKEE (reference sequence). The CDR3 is CASSLEGGQGSPLHF. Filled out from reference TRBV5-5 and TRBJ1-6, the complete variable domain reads DAGVTQSPTHLIKTRGQQVTLRCSPISGHKSVSWYQQVLGQGPQFIFQYYEKEERGRGNFPDRFSARQFPNYSSELNVNALLLGDSALYLCASSLEGGQGSPLHFGNGTRLTVT.

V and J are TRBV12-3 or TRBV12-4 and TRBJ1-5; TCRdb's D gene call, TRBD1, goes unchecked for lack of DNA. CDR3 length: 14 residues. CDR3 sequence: CASSTTGIDQPQHF.

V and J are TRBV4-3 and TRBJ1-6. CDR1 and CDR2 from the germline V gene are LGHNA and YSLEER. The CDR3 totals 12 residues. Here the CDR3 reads CASSIERSPLHF.

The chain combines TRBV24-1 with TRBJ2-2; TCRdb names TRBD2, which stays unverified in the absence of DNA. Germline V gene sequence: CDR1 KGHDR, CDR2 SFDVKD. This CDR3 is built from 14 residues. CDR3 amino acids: CATRGLANTGELFF.

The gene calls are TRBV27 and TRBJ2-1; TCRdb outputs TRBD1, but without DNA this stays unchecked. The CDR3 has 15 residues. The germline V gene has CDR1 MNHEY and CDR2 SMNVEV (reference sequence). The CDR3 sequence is CASSSGQTSYNEQFF.

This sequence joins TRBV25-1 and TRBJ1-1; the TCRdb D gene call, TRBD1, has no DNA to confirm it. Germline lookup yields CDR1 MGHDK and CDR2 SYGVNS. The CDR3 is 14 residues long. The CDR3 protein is CASSRGQLNTEAFF. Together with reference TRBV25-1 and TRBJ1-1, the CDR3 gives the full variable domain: EADIYQTPRYLVIGTGKKITLECSQTMGHDKMYWYQQDPGMELHLIHYSYGVNSTEKGDLSSESTVSRIRTEHFPLTLESARPSHTSQYLCASSRGQLNTEAFFGQGTRLTVV.

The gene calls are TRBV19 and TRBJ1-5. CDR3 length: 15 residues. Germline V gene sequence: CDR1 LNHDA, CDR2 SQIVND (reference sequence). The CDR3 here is CASRQGEGGYQPQHF.

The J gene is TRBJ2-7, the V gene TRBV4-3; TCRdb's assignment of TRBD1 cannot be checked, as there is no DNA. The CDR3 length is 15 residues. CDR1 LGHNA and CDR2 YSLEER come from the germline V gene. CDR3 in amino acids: CASSQAVDRFYEQYF.

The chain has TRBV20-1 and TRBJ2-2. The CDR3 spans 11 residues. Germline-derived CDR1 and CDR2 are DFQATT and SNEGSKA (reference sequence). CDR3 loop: CSTKVSGELFF.

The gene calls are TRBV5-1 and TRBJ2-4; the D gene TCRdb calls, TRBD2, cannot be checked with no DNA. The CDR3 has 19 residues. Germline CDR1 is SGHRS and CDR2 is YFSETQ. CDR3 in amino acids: CASSDYARGGNLAKNIQYF.

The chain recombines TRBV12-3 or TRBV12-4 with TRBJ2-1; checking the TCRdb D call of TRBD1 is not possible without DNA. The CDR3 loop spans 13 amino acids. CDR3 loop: CASRPGTYNEQFF.

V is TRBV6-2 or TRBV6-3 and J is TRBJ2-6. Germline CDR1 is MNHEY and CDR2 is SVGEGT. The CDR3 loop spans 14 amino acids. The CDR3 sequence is CASSYEPGANVLTF.

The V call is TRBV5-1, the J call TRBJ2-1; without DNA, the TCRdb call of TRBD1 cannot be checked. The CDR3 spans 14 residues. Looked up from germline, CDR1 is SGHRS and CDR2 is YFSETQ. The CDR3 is CASSPTGADNEQFF. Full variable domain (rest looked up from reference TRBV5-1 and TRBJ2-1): KAGVTQTPRYLIKTRGQQVTLSCSPISGHRSVSWYQQTPGQGLQFLFEYFSETQRNKGNFPGRFSGRQFSNSRSEMNVSTLELGDSALYLCASSPTGADNEQFFGPGTRLTVL.

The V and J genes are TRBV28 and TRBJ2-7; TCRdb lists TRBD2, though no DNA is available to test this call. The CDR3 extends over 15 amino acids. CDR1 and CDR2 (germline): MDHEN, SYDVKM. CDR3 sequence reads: CASSYLAGGVYEQYF.

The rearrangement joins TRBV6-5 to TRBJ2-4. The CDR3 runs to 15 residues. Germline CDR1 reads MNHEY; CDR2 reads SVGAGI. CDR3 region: CASSYSLKVKNIQYF.

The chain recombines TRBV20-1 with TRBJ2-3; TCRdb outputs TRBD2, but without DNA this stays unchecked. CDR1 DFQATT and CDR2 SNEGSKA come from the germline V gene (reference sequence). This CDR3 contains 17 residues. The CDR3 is CSAKGVAGEGSTDTQYF.

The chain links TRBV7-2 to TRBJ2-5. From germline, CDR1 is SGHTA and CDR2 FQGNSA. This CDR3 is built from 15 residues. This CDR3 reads CASRRRRAAEETQYF.

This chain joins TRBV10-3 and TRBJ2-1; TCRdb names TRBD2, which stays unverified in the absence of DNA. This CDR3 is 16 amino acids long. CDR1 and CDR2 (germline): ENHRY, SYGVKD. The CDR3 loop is CAISEKPSSGTYEQFF.

CDR3: CASSLTLWETQYF. The genes are TRBV12-3 or TRBV12-4 and TRBJ2-5. The CDR3 runs to 13 residues.

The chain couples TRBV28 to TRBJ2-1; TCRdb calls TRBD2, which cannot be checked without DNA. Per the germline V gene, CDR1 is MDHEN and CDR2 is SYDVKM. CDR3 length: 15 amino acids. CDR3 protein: CASPPAGADYNEQFF.

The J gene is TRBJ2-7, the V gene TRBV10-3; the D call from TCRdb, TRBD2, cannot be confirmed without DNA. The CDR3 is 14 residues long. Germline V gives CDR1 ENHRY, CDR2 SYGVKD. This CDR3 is CAISGTSGNYEQYF.

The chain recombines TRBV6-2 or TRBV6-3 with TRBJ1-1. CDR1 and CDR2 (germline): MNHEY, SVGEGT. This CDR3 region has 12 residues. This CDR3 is CASSSVTVKAFF.

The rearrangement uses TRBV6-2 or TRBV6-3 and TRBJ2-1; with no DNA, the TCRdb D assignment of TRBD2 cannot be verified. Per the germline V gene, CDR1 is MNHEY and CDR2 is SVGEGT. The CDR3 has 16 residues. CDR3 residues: CASSYPTRSPHNEQFF.

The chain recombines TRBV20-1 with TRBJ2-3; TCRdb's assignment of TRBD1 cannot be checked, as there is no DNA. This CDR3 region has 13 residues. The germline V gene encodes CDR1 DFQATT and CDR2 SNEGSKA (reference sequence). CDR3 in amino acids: CSARRQAGDTQYF.